This passage covers 11 T cell receptor beta chains from one sample sequenced in a study of molecular identifiers for immune sequencing clone quantification (dated by TCRdb to 2016 to 2019). Receptors were amplified or captured by PCR. Sequenced using an Illumina HiSeq 4000. Clones were called with MiXCR by TCRdb after fastp trimmed the public reads at Q25, and only in-frame beta chains were retained. Identical CDR3 proteins give one entry, which carries the most common genes and DNA. The sample table contains about half a million distinct CDR3 sequences; only one count was recorded for 20% to 25% of them. Of the sample, 0.7% to 1% is held by the ten largest clones. Sequencing input: naive CD8+ T cells from blood, with Jurkat cell RNA spiked in. The sample's cell subset or site, from its label and the paper: FACS-sorted CD8+CD4-CCR7+CD45RA+ naive T cells. All receptors derive from a human donor in good health. Some libraries in this study had Jurkat cell RNA spiked in.

This clonotype was counted a few times. The rearrangement joins TRBV7-9 to TRBJ2-7, with D uncertain. The CDR3 covers 14 residues. Trimming removed 5 bases at V and 0 bases at J, with 11 bases between. Germline CDR1 reads SEHNR; CDR2 reads FQNEAQ (reference sequence). The CDR3 DNA follows: TGTGCCAGCAGCCCCCCTGGCCTCTCCTACGAGCAGTACTTC. Residues: CASSPPGLSYEQYF. The full variable domain, completed using reference TRBV7-9 and TRBJ2-7, is DTGVSQNPRHKITKRGQNVTFRCDPISEHNRLYWYRQTLGQGPEFLTYFQNEAQLEKSRLLSDRFSAERPKGSFSTLEIQRTEQGDSAMYLCASSPPGLSYEQYFGPGTRLTVT.

Of note for this clonotype: A much larger clone is a single base away; this may be a read error. The chain combines TRBV6-5 with TRBJ1-1; 7 bases agree with TRBD1. The length of the CDR3 is 13 residues. The germline gives CDR1 MNHEY, CDR2 SVGAGI. The CDR3 bases are TGTGCCAGCAGTGAGGGACAGTACACTGAAGCTTCCTTT. Translating it yields CASSEGQYTEASF.

A note on this clonotype: This likely traces to a read error, being one base from a far larger clone. This CDR3 is CASSPGGEEQYF. The DNA for the CDR3 is TGCGCCAGCAGCCCGGGGGGAGAGGAGCAGTACTTC. V gene TRBV4-1 combines with J gene TRBJ2-7; 7 positions match TRBD2. Trimming took 4 bases from V and 7 from J; bases not matched to a gene: 4. This CDR3 spans 12 amino acids. Germline assignment: CDR1 MGHRA and CDR2 YSYEKL.

This clonotype was counted at least ten times. This rearrangement joins TRBV6-1 to TRBJ1-3; D not certain. Trimming shortened V by 3 bases and J by 0 bases, and 3 bases separated the two germline ends. Germline lookup yields CDR1 MNHNS and CDR2 SASEGT. There are 13 residues in the CDR3. CDR3: CASSDASGNTIYF. In DNA form, the CDR3 reads TGTGCCAGCAGTGATGCCTCTGGAAACACCATATATTTT.

The V and J genes are TRBV12-3 or TRBV12-4 and TRBJ1-1, with 11 nucleotides matching TRBD1. This CDR3 is built from 13 residues. J lost 9 bases, V lost 5 bases, and 5 bases had no gene match. This CDR3 reads CASSTGTGGQAFF. As DNA, the CDR3 is TGTGCCAGCAGTACTGGGACAGGGGGGCAAGCTTTCTTT.

This clonotype was counted only a few times. This rearrangement joins TRBV7-9 to TRBJ1-2; D ambiguous. Germline lookup yields CDR1 SEHNR and CDR2 FQNEAQ (reference sequence). The ends were cut back, 4 bases at V and 4 bases at J, with 13 bases in the middle. The length of the CDR3 is 14 residues. The CDR3 sequence: CASSYGEAGYGYTF. As DNA, the CDR3 is TGTGCCAGCAGCTACGGAGAGGCCGGCTATGGCTACACCTTC.

This clonotype was counted a few times. The chain carries TRBV11-3 and TRBJ2-2, with TRBD2 matching 8 bases. In germline, CDR1 is SGHNT, CDR2 YENEEA. This CDR3 is 14 amino acids long. Losses at the gene ends were 6 bases for V and 2 bases for J; bases not matched to a gene: 2. The CDR3 here is CASRAGGNTGELFF. In nucleotides, the CDR3 is TGTGCCAGCAGGGCGGGGGGTAACACCGGGGAGCTGTTTTTT.

V and J are TRBV3-1 and TRBJ2-2; 13 bases fit TRBD2. The junction had 5 bases not matched to a gene; V was cut back by 0 bases and J by 4 bases. The length of the CDR3 is 18 residues. Germline CDR1 LGHDT, CDR2 YNNKEL (reference sequence). The CDR3 DNA follows: TGTGCCAGCAGCCAAGACCCGGGACTAGCGGGAAGCACCGGGGAGCTGTTTTTT. It codes for CASSQDPGLAGSTGELFF.

This clonotype has just a few counts. The V and J genes are TRBV7-9 and TRBJ1-2; D call uncertain. The germline V gene encodes CDR1 SEHNR and CDR2 FQNEAQ (reference sequence). There are 15 residues in the CDR3. Trimming removed 2 bases from V and 5 bases from J, with 15 bases in between. Written as DNA, the CDR3 is TGTGCCAGCAGCTTATTGGTTGGATGGGAGTATGGCTACACCTTC. It is translated as CASSLLVGWEYGYTF.

This clonotype was seen many times. The chain combines TRBV14 with TRBJ2-2; D might be TRBD1 (6 bases). The CDR3 covers 15 residues. V was shortened by 0 bases and J by 3 bases, with 8 bases between the two germline ends. The germline CDR1 and CDR2 sequences are SGHDN and FVKESK. The CDR3 sequence is CASSQEGGDTGELFF. The CDR3 DNA follows: TGTGCCAGCAGCCAAGAAGGGGGAGACACCGGGGAGCTGTTTTTT.

This clonotype was picked up many times. The CDR3 DNA sequence: TGTGCCAGCAACCCGGGACAGGGAAGCGAGCAGTACTTC. It specifies CASNPGQGSEQYF. The chain employs TRBV9 and TRBJ2-7, with 9 bases identical to TRBD1. The V gene end was trimmed by 6 bases and the J gene end by 6 bases; junction bases not matched to a gene: 7. Germline values: CDR1 SGDLS, CDR2 YYNGEE. The CDR3 is 13 amino acids.